This T cell receptor (beta chain) was sequenced during a study of regulatory T cells in long-lasting Graves disease. Study details: Duration of antithyroid drug therapy among newly diagnosed Graves' patients was under 3 months.

The study's findings and limits: Those with persistent disease had in common more public clonotypes (roughly 3,000) than new patients (approximately 920).

V was pared by 2 bases and J by 10 bases, with 6 bases between. Germline V gives CDR1 SGHAT, CDR2 FQNNGV. The CDR3 runs to 11 residues. According to the study, TCR beta libraries were built with iRepertoire HTBI primers and CDR3-region Arm-PCR. A single record per CDR3 protein comes from TCRdb applying MiXCR to the multiplex PCR reads. The table shows under 450,000 distinct CDR3 sequences, with about 16% occurring only once. This clonotype showed up many times. Its target is unknown. Specified time point: newly diagnosed GD, antithyroid drugs for less than 3 months. Isolated PBMC RNA provided the starting material for the TCR library. Another study also made use of these data, one on T cells in Graves' hyperthyroidism and ophthalmopathy. That investigation notes: Graves' hyperthyroidism qualified as stable when ophthalmopathy did not progress within 18 months.

The starting material was peripheral blood mononuclear cells (PBMCs), obtained at new diagnosis, from a patient treated with antithyroid drugs. This chain uses TRBV11-2 with TRBJ2-1; D remains ambiguous. The sequence derives from a woman between 18 and 29 years old with Graves disease. The chain's CDR3 is CASSLTGEQFF. DNA of the CDR3: TGTGCCAGCAGCTTAACTGGCGAGCAGTTCTTC.